Presented here are 27 T cell receptor beta chains from one specimen sequenced in a study of cytomegalovirus exposure and HLA in healthy donors. PCR involved 60 Vbeta and 13 Jbeta primers. Profiled with immunoSEQ multiplex PCR; TCRdb holds only in-frame clones, not every one. The sample lists roughly 230,000 clones; roughly 91% were seen once. Sequencing input: PBMCs. These receptor sequences come from a girl aged 2 to 9 in good health and CMV-seronegative.

This clone appeared a single time. The chain has TRBV7-2 and TRBJ2-7, with 7 bases fitting TRBD2. The CDR3 runs to 13 residues. The ends lost 2 bases at V and 4 bases at J; junction bases unmatched: 2. Per germline, CDR1 SGHTA and CDR2 FQGNSA. The CDR3 spells CASSLIAGYEQYF. The DNA of the CDR3 is TGTGCCAGCAGCTTAATAGCGGGTTACGAGCAGTACTTC.

This clone appeared a few times. The chain uses TRBV7-9 and TRBJ1-1; D not certain. CDR1 is SEHNR, CDR2 FQNEAQ, per germline (reference sequence). V lost 4 bases to trimming and J lost 1 base, with 4 bases between them. The CDR3 loop spans 12 amino acids. Here the CDR3 reads CASSSQNTEAFF. The DNA of the CDR3 is TGTGCCAGCAGCTCCCAGAACACTGAAGCTTTCTTT.

This chain connects TRBV5-4 to TRBJ1-5, with D possibly TRBD1 on 5 matching bases. Germline CDR1 SGHNT, CDR2 YYREEE (reference sequence). V was clipped by 0 bases and J by 1 base, with 5 bases between them. The CDR3 extends over 14 amino acids. CDR3 in DNA: TGTGCCAGCAGCTTGGAGGGGAGCAATCAGCCCCAGCATTTT. It codes for CASSLEGSNQPQHF.

This clone appeared once. The J gene is TRBJ2-1, the V gene TRBV19; D may be TRBD2 (6 bases). The CDR3 consists of 14 residues. CDR1 is LNHDA and CDR2 is SQIVND in the germline V gene (reference sequence). Between the trimmed V and J ends, which lost 9 bases and 7 bases, there was a span of 19 bases. DNA for the CDR3: TGTGCCAGCGGGGGTGTGGGGAGTAAGAATGAGCAGTTCTTC. The encoded protein is CASGGVGSKNEQFF.

The V call is TRBV28, the J call TRBJ1-3, with no clear D. Trimming removed 2 bases from V and 0 bases from J, with 5 bases in between. The CDR3 sequence is 14 residues long. Germline V CDR1 and CDR2: MDHEN, SYDVKM. The DNA for the CDR3 is TGTGCCAGCAGTTTAGAGGGCTCTGGAAACACCATATATTTT. Its translation is CASSLEGSGNTIYF.

This CDR3 is CAWSVGTFAWPQHF. In DNA form, the CDR3 reads TGTGCCTGGAGTGTGGGGACTTTCGCGTGGCCCCAGCATTTT. This chain links TRBV30 with TRBJ1-5, with TRBD1 as a possible D gene (5 bases). CDR1 and CDR2 (germline): GTSNPN, SVGIG (reference sequence). CDR3 size: 14 residues. Trimming removed 0 bases at V and 9 bases at J, with 15 bases between.

CDR3 in amino acids: CASSGEGRGNNEQFF. CDR3 sequence (DNA): TGTGCCAGCAGCGGGGAGGGGCGGGGGAACAATGAGCAGTTCTTC. The V and J genes are TRBV9 and TRBJ2-1; 7 nucleotides line up with TRBD2. With V trimmed by 3 bases and J by 5 bases, 8 bases remained unmatched. The CDR3 is 15 amino acids. Germline V CDR1 and CDR2: SGDLS, YYNGEE.

The rearrangement joins TRBV13 to TRBJ2-5, with a tentative D call TRBD2 (6 bases). Looked up from germline, CDR1 is PRHDT and CDR2 is FYEKMQ (reference sequence). The V gene lost 4 bases and the J gene lost 5 bases, with 11 bases spanning the gap. The CDR3 contains 13 residues. CDR3 sequence: CASSYGGPETQYF. In DNA form, the CDR3 reads TGTGCCAGCAGCTACGGGGGACCGGAGACCCAGTACTTC.

As DNA, the CDR3 is TGTGCCAGCCAAGGGGTGAACAATCAGCCCCAGCATTTT. Protein product: CASQGVNNQPQHF. J is TRBJ1-5 and V is TRBV6-1; TRBD1 is a possible D gene (5 bases). Trimming left V 8 bases short and J 3 bases short, with 11 bases between. The CDR3 runs 13 residues. Germline V gives CDR1 MNHNS, CDR2 SASEGT.

CDR3 DNA: TGTGCCAGCCTAGAGGCCTCGAGGGGGCCATACGAGCAGTACTTC. Translated: CASLEASRGPYEQYF. This chain links TRBV28 with TRBJ2-7; 7 bases line up with TRBD1. The CDR3 is 15 residues long. CDR1 is MDHEN, CDR2 SYDVKM, per germline. The J segment lost 4 bases and the V segment lost 8 bases, leaving 14 bases of the junction unmatched.

The gene calls are TRBV11-2 and TRBJ2-1, with TRBD2 identical over 12 bases. Germline V gene data show CDR1 as SGHAT and CDR2 as FQNNGV. The V and J ends lost 1 base and 7 bases, in that order; junction bases with no gene match: 8. This CDR3 is built from 17 residues. CDR3 protein: CASSLGLAGGPGNEQFF. The CDR3 coding sequence is TGTGCCAGCAGCTTAGGCCTAGCGGGAGGGCCGGGGAATGAGCAGTTCTTC.

V gene TRBV28 combines with J gene TRBJ1-1, with 10 positions matching TRBD1. Per germline, CDR1 MDHEN and CDR2 SYDVKM. The CDR3 runs 13 residues. J lost 6 bases, V lost 6 bases, and 4 bases had no gene match. The CDR3 is CASRGQGIPEAFF. The DNA for the CDR3 is TGTGCCAGCAGGGGACAGGGGATCCCTGAAGCTTTCTTT.

V usage is TRBV5-3 and J usage is TRBJ2-4, with 12 positions matching TRBD1. TRBV5-3 is designated an ORF whose function remains uncertain. Trimming at V came to 4 bases and at J to 0 bases, leaving 8 bases not matched to a gene. This CDR3 contains 18 residues. CDR3 in DNA: TGTGCCAGAAGCCCCCGGGACAGGGGGCTCATAGCCAAAAACATTCAGTACTTC. Translated, it gives CARSPRDRGLIAKNIQYF.

This clone has more than one count but fewer than ten. The chain joins TRBV4-1 to TRBJ1-1, with no clear D. The CDR3 loop spans 14 amino acids. V was pared by 1 base and J by 1 base, with 7 bases between. The V gene's germline CDR1 is MGHRA and CDR2 YSYEKL. The CDR3 DNA reads TGCGCCAGCAGCCAAGTTGGCCAGAACACTGAAGCTTTCTTT. Translating it yields CASSQVGQNTEAFF.

The rearrangement joins TRBV2 to TRBJ1-5; 7 nucleotides match TRBD1. The J segment lost 3 bases and the V segment lost 8 bases, leaving 4 bases of the junction unmatched. The CDR3 is made up of 13 amino acids. Germline values: CDR1 SNHLY, CDR2 FYNNEI. The CDR3 coding sequence is TGTGCCAGCCAGACAGGGTCCAATCAGCCCCAGCATTTT. Amino acids: CASQTGSNQPQHF.

The rearrangement links TRBV28 to TRBJ2-3, with 8 bases lining up with TRBD2. Germline CDR1 MDHEN, CDR2 SYDVKM. V shed 7 bases, J shed 1 base, and the junction held 10 bases outside the gene matches. The CDR3 totals 16 residues. CDR3 amino acids: CASTPGGGRGTDTQYF. DNA of the CDR3: TGTGCCAGCACCCCCGGCGGGGGGCGGGGCACAGATACGCAGTATTTT.

The CDR3 reads CAISEQDRTETQYF. The CDR3 DNA reads TGTGCCATCAGTGAGCAGGACAGAACGGAGACCCAGTACTTC. The chain is built from TRBV10-3 and TRBJ2-5; D possibly corresponds to TRBD1 (6 bases). The CDR3 is 14 amino acids. Germline CDR1 ENHRY, CDR2 SYGVKD. V lost 2 bases to trimming and J lost 5 bases, with 12 bases between them.

This clone was observed once. The chain combines TRBV5-1 with TRBJ2-5, with a weak D call TRBD2 (6 bases). The J call is doubtful: the DNA matches TRBJ2-7 better. CDR1 and CDR2 (germline): SGHRS, YFSETQ. The CDR3 has 13 residues. CDR3 coding DNA: TGCGCCAGCAGCGGGGGGTTAACCTACGAGCAGTACTTC. Translated: CASSGGLTYEQYF.

V usage is TRBV28 and J usage is TRBJ1-5; TRBD1 agrees at 9 bases. V gave up 5 bases and J gave up 11 bases; unmatched junction bases: 10. The CDR3 length is 14 residues. Germline V gives CDR1 MDHEN, CDR2 SYDVKM. In DNA, the CDR3 is TGTGCCAGCAGTACAGGGGGCACCCTAGGGACCCAGCATTTT. Translation: CASSTGGTLGTQHF.

Here the CDR3 DNA reads TGCGCCAGCAGTACAGGCAGCAATCAGCCCCAGCATTTT. It specifies CASSTGSNQPQHF. The V gene is TRBV5-1, the J gene TRBJ1-5, with a tentative D call TRBD1 (5 bases). Trimming left V 5 bases short and J 1 base short, with 7 bases between. The CDR3 runs to 13 residues. Germline V gives CDR1 SGHRS, CDR2 YFSETQ.

The CDR3 DNA follows: TGTGCCAGCAGCGTAGTCGGGACAGTGTCTGAGCAGTTCTTC. Its translation is CASSVVGTVSEQFF. This rearrangement joins TRBV9 to TRBJ2-1; 7 nucleotides line up with TRBD1. Germline values: CDR1 SGDLS, CDR2 YYNGEE. This CDR3 contains 14 residues. Germline trimming cut 0 bases from V and 9 bases from J; bases unmatched to any gene: 6.

The V call is TRBV29-1, the J call TRBJ2-7; 7 positions agree with TRBD2. V shed 0 bases, J shed 1 base, and the junction held 6 bases outside the gene matches. The CDR3 runs 15 residues. The germline V gene encodes CDR1 SQVTM and CDR2 ANQGSEA. CDR3 nucleotides: TGCAGCGTTGAAGATACAGGACTAGGATCCTACGAGCAGTACTTC. It is translated as CSVEDTGLGSYEQYF.

The chain employs TRBV6-1 and TRBJ2-1; 7 positions agree with TRBD2. Germline CDR1 reads MNHNS; CDR2 reads SASEGT. This CDR3 is 15 amino acids long. Trimming at V came to 10 bases and at J to 0 bases, leaving 9 bases not matched to a gene. The CDR3 loop reads CAISGASSSYNEQFF. In nucleotides, the CDR3 is TGTGCCATAAGCGGGGCGTCAAGCTCCTACAATGAGCAGTTCTTC.

This sequence joins TRBV14 and TRBJ1-3; a possible D gene is TRBD1 (5 bases). V dropped 4 bases and J dropped 2 bases, with 15 bases sitting between them. The CDR3 has 16 residues. Germline CDR1 and CDR2: SGHDN and FVKESK. CDR3 region: CASSRLGGKTGNTIYF. Written as DNA, the CDR3 is TGTGCCAGCAGCCGTTTGGGGGGGAAGACTGGAAACACCATATATTTT.

Concerning this clone: The sample has other DNA sequences that encode this CDR3 too. V and J are TRBV4-1 and TRBJ2-5; 9 nucleotides align to TRBD2. This CDR3 spans 17 amino acids. CDR1 is MGHRA, CDR2 YSYEKL, per germline. V shed 0 bases, J shed 5 bases, and the junction held 10 bases outside the gene matches. As DNA, the CDR3 is TGCGCCAGCAGCCAAGATCCGGCTAGCGGGATTGTCGAGACCCAGTACTTC. Protein sequence: CASSQDPASGIVETQYF.

The chain recombines TRBV10-1 with TRBJ1-5; 7 bases match TRBD1. Germline CDR1 and CDR2: WNHNN and SYGVQD (reference sequence). This CDR3 is 14 amino acids long. V shed 10 bases, J shed 6 bases, and the junction held 12 bases outside the gene matches. The CDR3 is CANLRGGLSQPQHF. Here the CDR3 DNA reads TGCGCCAACTTGAGAGGGGGCCTCAGTCAGCCCCAGCATTTT.

The J gene is TRBJ2-4, the V gene TRBV4-2; 8 bases map to TRBD2. The CDR3 spans 19 residues. Germline V gives CDR1 LGHNA, CDR2 YNFKEQ. V dropped 6 bases and J dropped 0; count of bases not matched to a gene: 16. The CDR3 spells CASSLSGISNMLAKNIQYF. CDR3 sequence (DNA): TGTGCCAGCAGTCTTAGCGGGATTTCCAACATGCTAGCCAAAAACATTCAGTACTTC.